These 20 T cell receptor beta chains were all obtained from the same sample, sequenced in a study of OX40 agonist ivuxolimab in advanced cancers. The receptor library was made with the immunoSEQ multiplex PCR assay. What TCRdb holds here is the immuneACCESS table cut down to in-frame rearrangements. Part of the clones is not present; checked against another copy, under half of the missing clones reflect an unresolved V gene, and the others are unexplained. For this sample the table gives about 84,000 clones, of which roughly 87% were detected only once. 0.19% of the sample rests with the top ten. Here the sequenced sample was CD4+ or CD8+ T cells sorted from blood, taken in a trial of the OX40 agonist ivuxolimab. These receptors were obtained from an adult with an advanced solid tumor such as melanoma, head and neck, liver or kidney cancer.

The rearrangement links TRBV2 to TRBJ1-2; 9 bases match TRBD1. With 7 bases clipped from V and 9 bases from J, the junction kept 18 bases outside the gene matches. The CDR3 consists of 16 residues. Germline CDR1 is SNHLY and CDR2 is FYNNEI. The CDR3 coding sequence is TGTGCCAGCAATACCGGGGGGGGACAGGGACCCTCCCGCTACACCTTC. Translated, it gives CASNTGGGQGPSRYTF.

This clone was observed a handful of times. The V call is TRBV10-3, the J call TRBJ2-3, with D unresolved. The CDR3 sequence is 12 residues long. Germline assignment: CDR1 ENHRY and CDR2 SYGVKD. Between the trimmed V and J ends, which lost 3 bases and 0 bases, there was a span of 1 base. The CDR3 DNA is TGTGCCATCAGTGACAGCACAGATACGCAGTATTTT. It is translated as CAISDSTDTQYF.

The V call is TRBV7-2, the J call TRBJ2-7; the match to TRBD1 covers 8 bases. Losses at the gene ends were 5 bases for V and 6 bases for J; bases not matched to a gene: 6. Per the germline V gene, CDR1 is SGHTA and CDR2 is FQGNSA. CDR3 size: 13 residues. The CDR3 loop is CASSRGQGGEQYF. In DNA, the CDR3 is TGTGCCAGCAGCCGCGGACAGGGCGGCGAGCAGTACTTC.

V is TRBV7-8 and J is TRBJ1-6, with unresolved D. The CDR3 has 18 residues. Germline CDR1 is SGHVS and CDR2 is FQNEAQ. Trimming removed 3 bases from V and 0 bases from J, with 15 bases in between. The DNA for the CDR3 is TGTGCCAGCAGCTTCCGGGGTTCATCGAGCTCCTATAATTCACCCCTCCACTTT. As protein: CASSFRGSSSSYNSPLHF.

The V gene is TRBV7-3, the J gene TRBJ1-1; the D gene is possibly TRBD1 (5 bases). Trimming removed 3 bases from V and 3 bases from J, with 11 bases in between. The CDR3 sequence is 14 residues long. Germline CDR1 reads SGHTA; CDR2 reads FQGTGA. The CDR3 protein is CASSFSGGDTEAFF. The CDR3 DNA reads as TGTGCCAGCAGCTTCTCGGGAGGGGACACTGAAGCTTTCTTT.

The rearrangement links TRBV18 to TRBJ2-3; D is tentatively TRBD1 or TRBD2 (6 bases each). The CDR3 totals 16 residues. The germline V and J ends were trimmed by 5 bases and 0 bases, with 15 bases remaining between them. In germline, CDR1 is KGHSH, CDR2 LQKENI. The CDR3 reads CASSFTGAPSTDTQYF. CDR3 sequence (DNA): TGTGCCAGCTCATTTACGGGGGCCCCAAGCACAGATACGCAGTATTTT.

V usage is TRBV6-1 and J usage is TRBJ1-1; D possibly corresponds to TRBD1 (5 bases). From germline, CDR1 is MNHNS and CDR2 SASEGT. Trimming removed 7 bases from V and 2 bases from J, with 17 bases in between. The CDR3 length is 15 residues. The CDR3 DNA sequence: TGTGCCAGCATCTACTCTTACGGGGCTAACACTGAAGCTTTCTTT. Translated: CASIYSYGANTEAFF.

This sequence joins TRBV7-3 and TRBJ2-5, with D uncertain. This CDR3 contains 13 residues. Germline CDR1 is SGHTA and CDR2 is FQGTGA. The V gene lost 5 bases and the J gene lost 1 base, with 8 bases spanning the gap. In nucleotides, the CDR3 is TGTGCCAGCAGCCCCCGTTCCCAAGAGACCCAGTACTTC. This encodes CASSPRSQETQYF.

The CDR3 DNA reads TGCGCCAGCAGTCTGAAGGCTAGCGGAGGGCTAGACAATGAGCAGTTCTTC. It codes for CASSLKASGGLDNEQFF. The V gene is TRBV10-1, the J gene TRBJ2-1; TRBD2 matches at 7 bases. The CDR3 spans 17 residues. Germline V gene data show CDR1 as WNHNN and CDR2 as SYGVQD (reference sequence). Losses at the gene ends were 5 bases for V and 5 bases for J; bases not matched to a gene: 15.

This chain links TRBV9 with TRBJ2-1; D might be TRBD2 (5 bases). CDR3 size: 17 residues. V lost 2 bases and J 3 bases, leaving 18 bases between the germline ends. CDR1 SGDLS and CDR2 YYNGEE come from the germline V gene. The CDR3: CASSVSASRNYYNEQFF. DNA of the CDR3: TGTGCCAGCAGCGTTTCGGCTAGCCGAAACTACTACAATGAGCAGTTCTTC.

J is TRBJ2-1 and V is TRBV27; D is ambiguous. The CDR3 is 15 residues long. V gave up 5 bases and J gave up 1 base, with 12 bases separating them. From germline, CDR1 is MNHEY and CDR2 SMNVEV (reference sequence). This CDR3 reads CASSVVVRSYNEQFF. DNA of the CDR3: TGTGCCAGCAGTGTGGTAGTGAGATCCTACAATGAGCAGTTCTTC.

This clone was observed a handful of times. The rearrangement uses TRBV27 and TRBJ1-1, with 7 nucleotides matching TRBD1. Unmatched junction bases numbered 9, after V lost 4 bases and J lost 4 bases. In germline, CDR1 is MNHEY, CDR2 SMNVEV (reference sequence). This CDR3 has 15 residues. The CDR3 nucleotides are TGTGCCAGCAGTTCGCCTCACAGGGGTGGCACTGAAGCTTTCTTT. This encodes CASSSPHRGGTEAFF.

The CDR3 DNA reads TGTGCCAGCAGCGACAGTAACTATGGCTACACCTTC. Protein sequence: CASSDSNYGYTF. The chain joins TRBV6-6 to TRBJ1-2; a possible D gene is TRBD1 (5 bases). This CDR3 has 12 amino acids. V dropped 6 bases and J dropped 1 base, with 6 bases sitting between them. Germline assignment: CDR1 MNHNY and CDR2 SVGAGI (reference sequence).

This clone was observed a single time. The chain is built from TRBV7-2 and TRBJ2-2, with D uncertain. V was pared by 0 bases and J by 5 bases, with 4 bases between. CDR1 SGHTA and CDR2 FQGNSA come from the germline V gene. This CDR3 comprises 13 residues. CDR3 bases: TGTGCCAGCAGCTTAGCACAGACCGGGGAGCTGTTTTTT. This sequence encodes CASSLAQTGELFF.

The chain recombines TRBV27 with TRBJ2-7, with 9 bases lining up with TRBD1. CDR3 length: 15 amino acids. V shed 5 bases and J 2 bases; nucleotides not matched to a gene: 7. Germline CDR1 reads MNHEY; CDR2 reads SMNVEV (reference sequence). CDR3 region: CASSPDRGLPYEQYF. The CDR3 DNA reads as TGTGCCAGCAGTCCGGACAGGGGTCTTCCCTACGAGCAGTACTTC.

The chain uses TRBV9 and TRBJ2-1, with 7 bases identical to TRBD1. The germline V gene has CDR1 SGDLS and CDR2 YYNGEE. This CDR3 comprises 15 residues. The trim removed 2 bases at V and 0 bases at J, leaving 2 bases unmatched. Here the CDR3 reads CASSVQGVSYNEQFF. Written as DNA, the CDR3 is TGTGCCAGCAGCGTTCAGGGGGTCTCCTACAATGAGCAGTTCTTC.

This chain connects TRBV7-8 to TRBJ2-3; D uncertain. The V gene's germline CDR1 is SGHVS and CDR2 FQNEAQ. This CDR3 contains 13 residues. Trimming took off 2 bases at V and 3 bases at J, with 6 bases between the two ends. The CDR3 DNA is TGTGCCAGCAGCTTATTTCTTACAGATACGCAGTATTTT. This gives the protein CASSLFLTDTQYF.

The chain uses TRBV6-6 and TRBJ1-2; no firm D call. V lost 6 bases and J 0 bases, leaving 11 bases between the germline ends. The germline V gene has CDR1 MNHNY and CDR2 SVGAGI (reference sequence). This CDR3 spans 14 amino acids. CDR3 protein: CASSITSANYGYTF. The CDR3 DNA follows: TGTGCCAGCAGCATCACGTCCGCTAACTATGGCTACACCTTC.

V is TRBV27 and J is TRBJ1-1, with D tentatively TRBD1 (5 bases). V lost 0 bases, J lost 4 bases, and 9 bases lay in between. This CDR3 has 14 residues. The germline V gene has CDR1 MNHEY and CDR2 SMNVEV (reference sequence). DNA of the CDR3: TGTGCCAGCAGTTTATCCAACGGGGCCACTGAAGCTTTCTTT. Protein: CASSLSNGATEAFF.

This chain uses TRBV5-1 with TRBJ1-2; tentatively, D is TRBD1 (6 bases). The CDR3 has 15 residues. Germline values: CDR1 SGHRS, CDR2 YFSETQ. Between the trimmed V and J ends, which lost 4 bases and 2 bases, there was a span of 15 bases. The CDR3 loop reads CASSLPAGANYGYTF. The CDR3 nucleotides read TGCGCCAGCAGCCTCCCCGCAGGGGCCAACTATGGCTACACCTTC. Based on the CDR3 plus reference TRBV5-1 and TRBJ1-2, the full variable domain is KAGVTQTPRYLIKTRGQQVTLSCSPISGHRSVSWYQQTPGQGLQFLFEYFSETQRNKGNFPGRFSGRQFSNSRSEMNVSTLELGDSALYLCASSLPAGANYGYTFGSGTRLTVV.